One sample yielded the 2 T cell receptor beta chains listed below, sequenced in a study of beta chain features in type 1 diabetes. The study, taken as a whole, reports: Type 1 diabetes patients showed a moderate but significant shortening of TCRB CDR3s in all four CD4+ subsets.

These receptors' antigens are unknown. The whole isolated RNA underwent reverse transcription, so sequencing captured expressed TCRB transcripts. This table comes from immunoSEQ multiplex PCR, and its TCRdb copy is limited to in-frame clones, with some not included. The sample contains roughly 260,000 clones, approximately 11% of which appear only once. Sample: naive CD4+ T cells from blood. The receptors come from a man aged 25 to 40 with type 1 diabetes.

The sample holds one count of this clone. The gene calls are TRBV28 and TRBJ1-6; no clear D. CDR3 length: 12 residues. Per germline, CDR1 MDHEN and CDR2 SYDVKM. Trimming took off 10 bases at V and 6 bases at J, with 10 bases between the two ends. The CDR3 DNA is TGTGCCACCCAGCGGTTTAATTCACCCCTCCACTTT. Its protein product is CATQRFNSPLHF.

V usage is TRBV30 and J usage is TRBJ1-1, with D perhaps matching TRBD1 (5 bases). The CDR3 sequence is 14 residues long. Deletions cut 1 base from V and 1 base from J, with 10 bases between. In germline, CDR1 is GTSNPN, CDR2 SVGIG (reference sequence). CDR3 protein: CAWSADSPNTEAFF. CDR3 nucleotides: TGTGCCTGGAGTGCCGACAGCCCGAACACTGAAGCTTTCTTT.